A selection of T cell receptor beta chains follows, all from one sample in a study of control samples from healthy donors and cancer patients. Libraries were prepared by immunoSEQ multiplex PCR; TCRdb keeps only in-frame clonotypes and omits some of them. The sample lists fewer than 500,000 clones; about nine tenths were seen once. The sample was PBMCs. The receptors here all came from a man aged 40-50 years with head and neck cancer. The CDR3 runs from the conserved cysteine through the conserved F or W. D genes are given only for firm matches. Clone size, where shown, is once, few, many, or a class for clones that have expanded.

cdr3_nt cdr3_aa d_call clone_size j_call v_call
TGTGCCAGCAGCTTCCAGGACAGGGGGCAAGGTGGCTACACCTTC CASSFQDRGQGGYTF TRBD1 . TRBJ1-2 TRBV9
TGTGCCAGCAGCTTGACCAGGGGGGGAAACACTGAAGCTTTCTTT CASSLTRGGNTEAFF TRBD1 . TRBJ1-1 TRBV5-6
TGTGCCAGCAGTGAACTTAATAGCAATCAGCCCCAGCATTTT CASSELNSNQPQHF . . TRBJ1-5 TRBV2
TGTGCCAGTAGTATCACAGGGGGCAATCAGCCCCAGCATTTT CASSITGGNQPQHF TRBD1 . TRBJ1-5 TRBV19
TGCAGCGTTCAGAGCGACTCCTACAATGAGCAGTTCTTC CSVQSDSYNEQFF . . TRBJ2-1 TRBV29-1
TGTGCCAGCAGCCCGGGGGTCAATCAGCCCCAGCATTTT CASSPGVNQPQHF . . TRBJ1-5 TRBV7-9
TGTGCCAGCAGCCGGACGTGGGGGGTGGCTTTCTTT CASSRTWGVAFF . . TRBJ1-1 TRBV11-3
TGTGCCAGCAGGACCGGGACGGAGAACACTGAAGCTTTCTTT CASRTGTENTEAFF . . TRBJ1-1 TRBV7-2
TGTGCCAGCGGGAGGCCAGACTCTGGAAACACCATATATTTT CASGRPDSGNTIYF . . TRBJ1-3 TRBV28
TGCGCCAGCAGTCCGGGTCCCTCTGGGACCGGGGAGCTGTTTTTT CASSPGPSGTGELFF . . TRBJ2-2 TRBV5-1
TGTGCCAGCAGTGAAGCGCTTCCCCTAACCGGAATTCAGCCCCAGCATTTT CASSEALPLTGIQPQHF . few TRBJ1-5 TRBV2
TGTGCCAGCAGTGCTGGGAATTACGAGCAGTACTTC CASSAGNYEQYF . . TRBJ2-7 TRBV12-3/TRBV12-4
TGTGCCAGCAGGGCAGGGGGCAACACTGAAGCTTTCTTT CASRAGGNTEAFF TRBD1 . TRBJ1-1 TRBV6-5
TGTGCCTGGACCCCCCGGGTCCAAGAGACCCAGTACTTC CAWTPRVQETQYF . . TRBJ2-5 TRBV30
TGTGCCAGCACCGAGGGACAATTGAACACTGAAGCTTTCTTT CASTEGQLNTEAFF . . TRBJ1-1 TRBV6-5
TGTGCCAGCAGTTTAAATGGGGCCGGCCCAAACACTGAAGCTTTCTTT CASSLNGAGPNTEAFF . . TRBJ1-1 TRBV28
TGTGCCAGCAGCTTCATATCTGGAGGGGAGACCCAGTACTTC CASSFISGGETQYF . . TRBJ2-5 TRBV7-9
TGCGCCAGCAGCACGGACAGGGGGCTGTACGAGCAGTACTTC CASSTDRGLYEQYF TRBD1 . TRBJ2-7 TRBV5-1
TGTGCCAGCAGCCTAGCTTATAGCGGCAGCACAGATACGCAGTATTTT CASSLAYSGSTDTQYF . . TRBJ2-3 TRBV3-1/TRBV3-2
TGTGCCAGCAGCCCCAACAGGATGGGGGAAAAACTGTTTTTT CASSPNRMGEKLFF . once TRBJ1-4 TRBV2
TGTGCCAGCACCTCCGGGGGCAAGGGCAATGAGCAGTTCTTC CASTSGGKGNEQFF . . TRBJ2-1 TRBV28
TGTGCCAGCAGTTACCAGGCCCTCCAGTACTTC CASSYQALQYF . . TRBJ2-7 TRBV6-5
TGCAGTGCTAGTAGCCTAGCGGGCAGGAGCTCCTACAATGAGCAGTTCTTC CSASSLAGRSSYNEQFF TRBD2 . TRBJ2-1 TRBV20-1
TGTGCCAGCAGTGAGACTATACAGGGGGCGGACTATGGCTACACCTTC CASSETIQGADYGYTF TRBD1 . TRBJ1-2 TRBV6-1
TGTGCCATCACAGCCAATGTTTATAACTCTGGGGCCAACGTCCTGACTTTC CAITANVYNSGANVLTF . . TRBJ2-6 TRBV10-3
TGTGCCAGCAGCCTACAGGGAAGTGGCACCGGGGAGCTGTTTTTT CASSLQGSGTGELFF . . TRBJ2-2 TRBV3-1/TRBV3-2
TGCGCCAGCAGCTTGGGCCCAAGCGGGAGCGAAAATGAGCAGTTCTTC CASSLGPSGSENEQFF TRBD2 . TRBJ2-1 TRBV5-1
TGTGCCAGCAGTCGGGGGGGAGATGGCTACACCTTC CASSRGGDGYTF . . TRBJ1-2 TRBV28
TGTGCCAGCAGTTTACCGGGATCCTATAATTCACCCCTCCACTTT CASSLPGSYNSPLHF . . TRBJ1-6 TRBV27
TGTGCCAGCAGGCACCGACAGGGAACTGAAGCTTTCTTT CASRHRQGTEAFF TRBD1 . TRBJ1-1 TRBV12-3/TRBV12-4
TGCGCCAGCAGCCAAGATCACCGGACAGGGGAGGACGACCCCTACGAGCAGTACTTC CASSQDHRTGEDDPYEQYF TRBD1 . TRBJ2-7 TRBV4-3
TGTGCCATCCGGACAGGGGTAGTCAACACTGAAGCTTTCTTT CAIRTGVVNTEAFF TRBD1 . TRBJ1-1 TRBV10-3